Presented here are 19 T cell receptor beta chains from one specimen sequenced in a study of shared clonotypes between healthy human individuals. Method: immunoSEQ multiplex PCR; TCRdb's copy keeps in-frame clones and lacks some. Altogether some 1,100,000 clones are present, around 82% being singletons, with the ten largest covering approximately 0.56%. The sample consisted of memory CD4+ T cells from PBMCs. Subset reported: CD45RA-negative fraction. All receptors come from a young man in good health. Some clones in this sample may be carry-over from other donors' samples.

The V call is TRBV28, the J call TRBJ1-2; D ambiguous. This CDR3 region has 12 residues. Germline loops: CDR1 MDHEN, CDR2 SYDVKM. V lost 6 bases, J lost 8 bases, and 13 bases lay in between. The CDR3 nucleotides read TGTGCCAGCAGGAAGACACTTGGCGGCTACACCTTC. Translated, it gives CASRKTLGGYTF.

Written as DNA, the CDR3 is TGTGCCAGCAGCTCGACAGGGTTCTCGCGGGACACTGAAGCTTTCTTT. Its protein is CASSSTGFSRDTEAFF. The chain uses TRBV5-6 and TRBJ1-1, with TRBD1 matching 7 bases. The germline CDR1 and CDR2 sequences are SGHDT and YYEEEE. CDR3 length: 16 residues. The V segment lost 3 bases and the J segment 3 bases; nucleotides outside the gene matches: 11. Supplemented by reference TRBV5-6 and TRBJ1-1, the full variable domain reads DAGVTQSPTHLIKTRGQQVTLRCSPKSGHDTVSWYQQALGQGPQFIFQYYEEEERQRGNFPDRFSGHQFPNYSSELNVNALLLGDSALYLCASSSTGFSRDTEAFFGQGTRLTVV.

J is TRBJ2-5 and V is TRBV27, with TRBD2 matching 10 bases. The trim removed 2 bases at V and 4 bases at J, leaving 7 bases unmatched. Germline CDR1 is MNHEY and CDR2 is SMNVEV (reference sequence). The CDR3 is 16 amino acids. CDR3 coding DNA: TGTGCCAGCAGTTTAAGGAGCGGGAGGGCTTTAGAGACCCAGTACTTC. It is translated as CASSLRSGRALETQYF.

The V call is TRBV19, the J call TRBJ1-2; D call uncertain. Trimming removed 5 bases at V and 2 bases at J, with 21 bases between. In germline, CDR1 is LNHDA, CDR2 SQIVND (reference sequence). The CDR3 totals 17 residues. Here the CDR3 reads CASSRRYPQPSNYGYTF. For the CDR3, the DNA is TGTGCCAGTAGTCGAAGATATCCACAGCCTAGCAACTATGGCTACACCTTC.

The chain is built from TRBV30 and TRBJ2-5; a possible D gene is TRBD2 (6 bases). The CDR3 consists of 14 residues. Looked up from germline, CDR1 is GTSNPN and CDR2 is SVGIG (reference sequence). V lost 4 bases, J lost 5 bases, and 17 bases lay in between. The CDR3: CAWIRGGGGETQYF. The CDR3 DNA sequence: TGTGCCTGGATCCGGGGCGGTGGGGGGGAGACCCAGTACTTC.

With regard to this clone: The sample has other DNA sequences that encode this CDR3 too. This chain joins TRBV7-9 and TRBJ2-5, with 10 nucleotides matching TRBD2. J gave up 2 bases and V 5 bases, and 5 bases lay outside the gene matches. CDR1 and CDR2 (germline): SEHNR, FQNEAQ (reference sequence). CDR3 length: 15 residues. CDR3 coding DNA: TGTGCCAGCAGCCTAGGACTAGCGGCACAAGAGACCCAGTACTTC. Its translation is CASSLGLAAQETQYF.

The rearrangement uses TRBV5-1 and TRBJ2-3; D not resolved. Germline loops: CDR1 SGHRS, CDR2 YFSETQ. The CDR3 runs 14 residues. Trimming stripped 3 bases from V and 2 bases from J, with 10 bases between. The CDR3, as DNA: TGCGCCAGCAGCTCCCCGACGTACACAGATACGCAGTATTTT. Translation: CASSSPTYTDTQYF.

CDR3 in DNA: TGTGCCAGTAGTGCCCCTTGGGACAGCGACGGCTACACCTTC. Encoded protein: CASSAPWDSDGYTF. This sequence joins TRBV19 and TRBJ1-2; 7 positions agree with TRBD1. This CDR3 spans 14 amino acids. V trimming: 5 bases; J trimming: 8 bases; junction bases outside the gene matches: 11. In germline, CDR1 is LNHDA, CDR2 SQIVND (reference sequence).

The gene calls are TRBV7-3 and TRBJ1-2; 9 bases agree with TRBD1. The CDR3 has 14 residues. V lost 5 bases, J lost 7 bases, and 8 bases stayed unmatched. Germline values: CDR1 SGHTA, CDR2 FQGTGA. The CDR3 reads CASSLNDRGGGYTF. DNA for the CDR3: TGTGCCAGCAGCCTCAACGACAGGGGGGGTGGCTACACCTTC.

The genes are TRBV19 and TRBJ2-5; TRBD1 matches 8 bases. V lost 5 bases to trimming and J lost 0 bases; unmatched junction nucleotides: 5. Germline loops: CDR1 LNHDA, CDR2 SQIVND (reference sequence). The CDR3 runs to 15 residues. DNA for the CDR3: TGTGCCAGTAGTGTTTACAGGGGGAACCAAGAGACCCAGTACTTC. As protein: CASSVYRGNQETQYF.

This clone is a singleton in its sample. The rearrangement uses TRBV29-1 and TRBJ2-2, with D hard to call. V gave up 7 bases and J gave up 4 bases, with 16 bases separating them. CDR1 and CDR2 from the germline V gene are SQVTM and ANQGSEA. This CDR3 is 14 amino acids long. DNA for the CDR3: TGCAGCGCCTCGGTCCAGACGACCACCGGGGAGCTGTTTTTT. Amino acid sequence: CSASVQTTTGELFF.

This clone came up many times. The chain has TRBV6-6 and TRBJ1-2; D remains unclear. From germline, CDR1 is MNHNY and CDR2 SVGAGI (reference sequence). This CDR3 has 13 amino acids. V shed 2 bases and J shed 1 base, with 5 bases lying between them. The CDR3 sequence: CASSYSFNYGYTF. DNA for the CDR3: TGTGCCAGCAGTTACAGTTTTAACTATGGCTACACCTTC.

The CDR3 here is CASGQRATEQYF. The CDR3 DNA is TGTGCCAGCGGACAGCGGGCTACCGAGCAGTACTTC. The chain uses TRBV28 and TRBJ2-7; D may correspond to TRBD1 or TRBD2 (6 bases each). V was trimmed by 8 bases and J by 6 bases, leaving 14 bases between them. Germline V lookup: CDR1 MDHEN, CDR2 SYDVKM. This CDR3 spans 12 amino acids.

The gene calls are TRBV5-4 and TRBJ2-3; 12 positions agree with TRBD2. Looked up from germline, CDR1 is SGHNT and CDR2 is YYREEE (reference sequence). The CDR3 loop spans 17 amino acids. V lost 3 bases to trimming and J lost 5 bases; unmatched junction nucleotides: 10. The CDR3 spells CASSYQTSGRGVDTQYF. For the CDR3, the DNA is TGTGCCAGCAGCTACCAGACTAGCGGGAGAGGGGTAGATACGCAGTATTTT.

The chain combines TRBV18 with TRBJ1-2; D not resolved. In germline, CDR1 is KGHSH, CDR2 LQKENI. V was trimmed by 2 bases and J by 0 bases, leaving 10 bases between them. The CDR3 contains 15 residues. CDR3 region: CASSPGRTPNYGYTF. In nucleotides, the CDR3 is TGTGCCAGCTCACCAGGACGGACCCCTAACTATGGCTACACCTTC.

This clone showed up just a few times. The chain has TRBV5-1 and TRBJ1-1; 9 nucleotides match TRBD1. The CDR3 runs 18 residues. Per the germline V gene, CDR1 is SGHRS and CDR2 is YFSETQ. V lost 2 bases, J lost 0 bases, and 11 bases stayed unmatched. The CDR3 reads CASSFRPGTGSLNTEAFF. As DNA, the CDR3 is TGCGCCAGCAGCTTTCGACCCGGGACAGGGAGTTTGAACACTGAAGCTTTCTTT.

V is TRBV5-1 and J is TRBJ2-7; tentative D call: TRBD1 (6 bases). The V end lost 2 bases, the J end lost 0 bases, and 9 bases lay between the germline ends. CDR1 is SGHRS, CDR2 YFSETQ, per germline. This CDR3 has 14 residues. The CDR3 reads CASSFGQSSYEQYF. In nucleotides, the CDR3 is TGCGCCAGCAGCTTTGGACAGTCCTCCTACGAGCAGTACTTC.

The genes are TRBV4-1 and TRBJ2-5, with D tentatively TRBD1 or TRBD2 (5 bases each). This CDR3 is 18 amino acids long. V was shortened by 3 bases and J by 0 bases, with 20 bases between the two germline ends. Per germline, CDR1 MGHRA and CDR2 YSYEKL. CDR3 region: CASSQMNFRDRDQETQYF. The CDR3 bases are TGCGCCAGCAGCCAGATGAACTTCCGGGACCGAGACCAAGAGACCCAGTACTTC.

This clone was counted only a few times. This chain links TRBV6-6 with TRBJ2-3, with unresolved D. There are 14 residues in the CDR3. Germline V gene lookup returns CDR1 MNHNY and CDR2 SVGAGI (reference sequence). The V gene lost 4 bases and the J gene lost 6 bases, with 14 bases spanning the gap. The CDR3 nucleotides read TGTGCCAGCAGTTTCGGGTTGCTCGGGGATACGCAGTATTTT. Encoded protein: CASSFGLLGDTQYF.